The TCR beta chain under discussion was sequenced for a study of regulatory T cells in long-lasting Graves disease. As regards this clonotype: Its antigen is unknown.

The sample's time point: newly diagnosed GD, antithyroid drugs for less than 3 months. The TCR library was prepared using RNA isolated from PBMCs. Arm-PCR of CDR3 regions with iRepertoire HTBI primers generated TCR beta libraries. Original handling: Throughout the samples, researchers identified some 57 TRBV and approximately 15 TRBJ segments. In TCRdb, the multiplex PCR reads were re-called with MiXCR into one record per CDR3 protein. TCRdb's processing, not the authors', yielded these V and J calls. The data contain roughly 260,000 distinct CDR3 sequences, around 18% of them singletons. The CDR3 has 16 residues. CDR1 SGHTA and CDR2 FQGTGA come from the germline V gene. J lost 5 bases, V lost 5 bases, and 13 bases had no gene match. Points from the study as a whole: Clonotypes that were public and shared totalled 2,500 to 3,000 in persistent patients versus roughly 1,000 in new patients.

The same data also contributed to another study, on T cells in Graves' hyperthyroidism and ophthalmopathy.

This TCR derives from a woman under 40 with Graves disease. This chain connects TRBV7-3 to TRBJ2-5, with 8 bases identical to TRBD2. Source: peripheral blood mononuclear cells (PBMCs), taken at new diagnosis, from a patient treated with antithyroid drugs. CDR3 loop: CASSPLAGLRGETQYF. In DNA form, the CDR3 reads TGTGCCAGCAGCCCGCTAGCGGGCCTAAGGGGGGAGACCCAGTACTTC. Full variable domain (rest looked up from reference TRBV7-3 and TRBJ2-5): GAGVSQTPSNKVTEKGKYVELRCDPISGHTALYWYRQSLGQGPEFLIYFQGTGAADDSGLPNDRFFAVRPEGSVSTLKIQRTERGDSAVYLCASSPLAGLRGETQYFGPGTRLLVL.